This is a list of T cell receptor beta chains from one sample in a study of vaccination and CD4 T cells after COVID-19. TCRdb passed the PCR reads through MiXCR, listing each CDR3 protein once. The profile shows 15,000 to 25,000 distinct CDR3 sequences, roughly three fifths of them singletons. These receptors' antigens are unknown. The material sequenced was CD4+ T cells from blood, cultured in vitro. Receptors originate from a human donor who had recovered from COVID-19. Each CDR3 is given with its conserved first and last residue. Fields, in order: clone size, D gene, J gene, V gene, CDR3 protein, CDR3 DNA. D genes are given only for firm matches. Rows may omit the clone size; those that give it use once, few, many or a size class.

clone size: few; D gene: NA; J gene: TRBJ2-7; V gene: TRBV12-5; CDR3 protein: CASLPRSTGPYEQYF; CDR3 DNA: TGTGCTAGCTTACCCCGGTCGACGGGTCCCTACGAGCAGTACTTC
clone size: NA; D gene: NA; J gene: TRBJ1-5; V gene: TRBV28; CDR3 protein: CASRPPSWEGQPQHF; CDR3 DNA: TGTGCCAGCAGACCCCCATCCTGGGAGGGTCAGCCCCAGCATTTT
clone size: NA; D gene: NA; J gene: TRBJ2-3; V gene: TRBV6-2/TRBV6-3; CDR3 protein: CASSAQGPTGPDTQYF; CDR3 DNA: TGTGCCAGCAGCGCTCAGGGGCCTACCGGCCCAGATACGCAGTATTTT
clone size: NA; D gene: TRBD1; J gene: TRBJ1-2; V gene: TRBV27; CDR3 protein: CASRQGAGNYGYTF; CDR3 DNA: TGTGCCAGCAGACAGGGGGCTGGTAACTATGGCTACACCTTC
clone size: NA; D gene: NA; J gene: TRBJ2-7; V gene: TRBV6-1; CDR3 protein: CASSEAQLGIKLYEQYF; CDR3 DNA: TGTGCCAGCAGTGAAGCGCAACTCGGGATAAAACTTTACGAGCAGTACTTC
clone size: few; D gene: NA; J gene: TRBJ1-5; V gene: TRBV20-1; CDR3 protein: CSARETDLINQPQHF; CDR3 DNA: TGCAGTGCTAGAGAAACAGACTTAATCAATCAGCCCCAGCATTTT
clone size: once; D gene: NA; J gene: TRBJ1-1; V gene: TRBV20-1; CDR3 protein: CSARDRGVKGRYTEAFF; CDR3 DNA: TGCAGTGCTAGAGACAGGGGCGTTAAAGGAAGATACACTGAAGCTTTCTTT
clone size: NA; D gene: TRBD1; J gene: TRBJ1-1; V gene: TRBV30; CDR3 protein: CAWTRDRGRTEAFF; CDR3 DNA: TGTGCCTGGACCAGGGACAGGGGGCGGACTGAAGCTTTCTTT
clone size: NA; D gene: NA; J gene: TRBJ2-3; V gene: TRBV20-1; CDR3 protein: CSARGGGLGTDTQYF; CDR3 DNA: TGCAGTGCTAGAGGGGGTGGACTCGGCACAGATACGCAGTATTTT
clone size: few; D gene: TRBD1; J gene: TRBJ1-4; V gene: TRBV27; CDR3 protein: CASSTRTGEKLFF; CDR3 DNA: TGTGCCAGCAGTACTAGGACAGGGGAAAAACTGTTTTTT
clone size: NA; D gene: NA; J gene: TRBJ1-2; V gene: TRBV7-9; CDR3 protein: CASSLSTAPNYGYTF; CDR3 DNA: TGTGCCAGCAGCTTATCGACCGCACCTAACTATGGCTACACCTTC
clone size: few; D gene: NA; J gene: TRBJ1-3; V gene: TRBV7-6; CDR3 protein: CASSLVSSGNTIYF; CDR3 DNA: TGTGCCAGCAGCTTAGTCTCGTCTGGAAACACCATATATTTT
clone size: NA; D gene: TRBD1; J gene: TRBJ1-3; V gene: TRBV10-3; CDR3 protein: CAIRNTGEANTIYF; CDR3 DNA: TGTGCCATCAGGAACACAGGGGAGGCAAACACCATATATTTT
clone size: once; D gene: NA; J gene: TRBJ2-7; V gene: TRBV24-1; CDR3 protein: CATWGEQYF; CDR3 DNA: TGTGCCACCTGGGGCGAGCAGTACTTC
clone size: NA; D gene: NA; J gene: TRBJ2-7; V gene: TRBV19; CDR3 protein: CASSPSKGGGGGEQYF; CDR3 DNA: TGTGCCAGTAGTCCATCAAAAGGGGGAGGTGGTGGAGAGCAGTACTTC
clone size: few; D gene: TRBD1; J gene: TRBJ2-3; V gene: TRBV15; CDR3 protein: CATSRLDRGPADTQYF; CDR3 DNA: TGTGCCACCAGCAGACTGGACAGGGGGCCTGCAGATACGCAGTATTTT
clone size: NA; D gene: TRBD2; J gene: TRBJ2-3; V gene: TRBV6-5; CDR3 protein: CASSYSGTTTDTQYF; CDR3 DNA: TGTGCCAGCAGTTACTCAGGGACTACCACAGATACGCAGTATTTT
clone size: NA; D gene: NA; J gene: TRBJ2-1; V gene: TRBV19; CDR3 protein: CASSLPKFHNEQFF; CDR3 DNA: TGTGCCAGTAGTCTCCCGAAATTCCACAATGAGCAGTTCTTC
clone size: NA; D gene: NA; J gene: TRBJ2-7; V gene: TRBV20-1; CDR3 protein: CSTAQTGSREQYF; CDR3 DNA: TGCAGTACTGCCCAGACGGGATCGAGAGAGCAGTACTTC
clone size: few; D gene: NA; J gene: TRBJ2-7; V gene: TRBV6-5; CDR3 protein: CASSYSPFHSGDPTTYEQYF; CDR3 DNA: TGTGCCAGCAGTTACTCGCCATTCCACTCGGGGGACCCGACGACCTACGAGCAGTACTTC
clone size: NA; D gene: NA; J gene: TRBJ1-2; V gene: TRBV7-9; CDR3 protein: CASSFQGTSDYGYTF; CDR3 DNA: TGTGCCAGCAGCTTCCAGGGGACAAGTGACTATGGCTACACCTTC
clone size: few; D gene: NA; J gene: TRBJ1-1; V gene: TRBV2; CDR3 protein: CASSPGLGVTEAFF; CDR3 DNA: TGTGCCAGCAGTCCTGGACTCGGGGTAACTGAAGCTTTCTTT
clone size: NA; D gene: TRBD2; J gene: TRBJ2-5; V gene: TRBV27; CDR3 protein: CASSLGTRGGATQYF; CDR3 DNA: TGTGCCAGCAGTTTAGGGACTCGCGGGGGGGCGACCCAGTACTTC
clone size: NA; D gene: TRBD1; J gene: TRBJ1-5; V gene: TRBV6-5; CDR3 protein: CASSSSGTEKPQHF; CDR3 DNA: TGTGCCAGCAGTTCCTCCGGGACAGAAAAGCCCCAGCATTTT
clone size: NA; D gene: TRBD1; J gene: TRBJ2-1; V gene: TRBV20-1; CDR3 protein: CSAPPLTGQNEQFF; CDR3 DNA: TGCAGTGCCCCCCCCCTGACAGGGCAGAATGAGCAGTTCTTC
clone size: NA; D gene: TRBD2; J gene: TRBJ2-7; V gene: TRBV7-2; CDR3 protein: CASSPGGSVYEQYF; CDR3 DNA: TGTGCCAGCAGCCCCGGGGGGTCCGTCTACGAGCAGTACTTC
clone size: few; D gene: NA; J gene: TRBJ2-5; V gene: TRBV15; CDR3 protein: CATSRDRSGAETQYF; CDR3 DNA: TGTGCCACCAGCAGAGATCGTTCGGGGGCAGAGACCCAGTACTTC
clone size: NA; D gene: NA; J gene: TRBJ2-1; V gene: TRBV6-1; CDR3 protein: CASSVRREVYNEQFF; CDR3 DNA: TGTGCCAGCAGTGTTCGTCGAGAGGTATACAATGAGCAGTTCTTC
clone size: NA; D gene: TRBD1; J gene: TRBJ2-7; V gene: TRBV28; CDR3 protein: CASSLGVQGVFYEQYF; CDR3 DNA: TGTGCCAGCAGTTTGGGCGTACAGGGGGTTTTCTACGAGCAGTACTTC
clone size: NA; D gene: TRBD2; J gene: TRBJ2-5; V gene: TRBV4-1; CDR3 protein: CASSRGGEETQYF; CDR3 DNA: TGCGCCAGCAGCCGGGGGGGAGAAGAGACCCAGTACTTC
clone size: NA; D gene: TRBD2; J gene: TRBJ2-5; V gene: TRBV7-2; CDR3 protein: CASSFELAEETQYF; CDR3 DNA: TGTGCCAGCAGCTTTGAACTAGCGGAAGAGACCCAGTACTTC
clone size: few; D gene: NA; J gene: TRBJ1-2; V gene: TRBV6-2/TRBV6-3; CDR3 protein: CASSYEAGYGYTF; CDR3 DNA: TGTGCCAGCAGTTATGAGGCTGGCTATGGCTACACCTTC
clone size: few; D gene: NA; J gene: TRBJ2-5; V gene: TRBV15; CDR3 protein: CATSREVGQETQYF; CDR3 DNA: TGTGCCACCAGCCGAGAGGTGGGTCAAGAGACCCAGTACTTC
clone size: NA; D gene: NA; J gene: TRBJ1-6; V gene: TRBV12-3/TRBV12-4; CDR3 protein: CASTQNSPLHF; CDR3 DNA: TGTGCCAGCACCCAGAATTCACCCCTCCACTTT
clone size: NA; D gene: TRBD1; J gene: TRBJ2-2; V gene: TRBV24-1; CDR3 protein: CATSDTRQGTGELFF; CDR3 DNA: TGTGCCACCAGTGACACCCGACAGGGTACCGGGGAGCTGTTTTTT
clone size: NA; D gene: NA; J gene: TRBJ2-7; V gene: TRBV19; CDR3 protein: CASSRGDSEAYEQYF; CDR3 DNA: TGTGCCAGTAGTAGGGGGGACAGTGAAGCCTACGAGCAGTACTTC
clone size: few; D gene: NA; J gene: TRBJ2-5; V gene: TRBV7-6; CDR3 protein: CASSFRAQQTQYF; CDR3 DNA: TGTGCCAGCAGCTTCCGGGCCCAACAGACCCAGTACTTC
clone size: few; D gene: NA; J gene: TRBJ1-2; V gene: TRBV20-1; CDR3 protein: CSARDRGAFADYGYTF; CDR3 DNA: TGCAGTGCTAGAGATAGGGGGGCCTTTGCCGATTATGGCTACACCTTC
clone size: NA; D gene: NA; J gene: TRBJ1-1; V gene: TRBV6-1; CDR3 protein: CASALSSVWAFF; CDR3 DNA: TGTGCCAGCGCGCTCTCTTCGGTGTGGGCTTTCTTT
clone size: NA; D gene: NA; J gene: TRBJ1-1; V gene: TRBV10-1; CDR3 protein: CASSRGTEAFF; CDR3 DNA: TGCGCCAGCAGCCGGGGCACTGAAGCTTTCTTT
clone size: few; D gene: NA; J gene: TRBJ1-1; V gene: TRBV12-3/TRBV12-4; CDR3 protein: CASSLNRASEAFF; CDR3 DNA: TGTGCCAGCAGTTTAAACAGGGCTTCTGAAGCTTTCTTT
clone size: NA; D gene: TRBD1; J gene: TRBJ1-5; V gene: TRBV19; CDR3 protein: CASRDRGSNQPQHF; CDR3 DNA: TGTGCCAGTAGGGACAGGGGTAGCAATCAGCCCCAGCATTTT
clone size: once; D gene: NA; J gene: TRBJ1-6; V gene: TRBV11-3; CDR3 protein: CASSSLGGEGSPLHF; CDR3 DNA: TGTGCCAGCAGCTCCCTTGGGGGAGAAGGTTCACCCCTCCACTTT
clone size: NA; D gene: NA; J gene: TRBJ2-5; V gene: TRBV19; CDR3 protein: CASSSPTGYQETQYF; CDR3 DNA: TGTGCCAGTAGTAGCCCGACAGGTTACCAAGAGACCCAGTACTTC
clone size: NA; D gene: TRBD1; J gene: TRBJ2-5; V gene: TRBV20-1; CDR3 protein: CSARDGTGGFQETQYF; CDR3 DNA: TGCAGTGCTAGAGACGGGACAGGGGGGTTCCAAGAGACCCAGTACTTC
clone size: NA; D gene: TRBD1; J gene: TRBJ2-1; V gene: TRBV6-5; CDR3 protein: CASSYVRDSGPNEQFF; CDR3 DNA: TGTGCCAGCAGTTACGTCCGGGACAGCGGCCCCAATGAGCAGTTCTTC
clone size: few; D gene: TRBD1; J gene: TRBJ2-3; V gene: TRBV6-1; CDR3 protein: CASSARGQRTGRDTQYF; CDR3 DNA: TGTGCCAGCAGTGCCCGGGGCCAAAGGACAGGGCGAGATACGCAGTATTTT